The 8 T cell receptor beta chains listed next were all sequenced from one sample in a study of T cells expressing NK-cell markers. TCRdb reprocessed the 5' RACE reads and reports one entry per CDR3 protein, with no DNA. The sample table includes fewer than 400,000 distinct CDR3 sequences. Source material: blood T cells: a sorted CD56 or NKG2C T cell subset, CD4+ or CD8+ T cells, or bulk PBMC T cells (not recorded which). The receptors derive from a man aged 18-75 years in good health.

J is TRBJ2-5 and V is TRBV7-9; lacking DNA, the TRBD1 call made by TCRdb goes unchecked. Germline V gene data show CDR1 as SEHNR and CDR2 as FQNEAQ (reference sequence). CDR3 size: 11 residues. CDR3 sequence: CASSPPGAQYF.

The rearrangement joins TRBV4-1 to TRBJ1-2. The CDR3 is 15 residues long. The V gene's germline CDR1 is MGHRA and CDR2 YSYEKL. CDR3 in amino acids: CASSQLAGSSYGYTF.

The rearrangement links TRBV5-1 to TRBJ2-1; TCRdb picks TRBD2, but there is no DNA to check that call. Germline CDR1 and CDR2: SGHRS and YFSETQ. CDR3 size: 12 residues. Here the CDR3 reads CASSSLVGGQFF.

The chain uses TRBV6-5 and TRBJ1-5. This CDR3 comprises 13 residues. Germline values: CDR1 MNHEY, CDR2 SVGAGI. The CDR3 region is CASSYRKGQPQHF.

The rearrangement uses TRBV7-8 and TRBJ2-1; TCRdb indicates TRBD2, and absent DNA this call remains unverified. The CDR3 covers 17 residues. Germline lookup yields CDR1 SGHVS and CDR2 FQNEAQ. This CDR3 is CASSSRTSGGSRVEQFF. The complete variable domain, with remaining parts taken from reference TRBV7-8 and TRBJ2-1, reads GAGVSQSPRYKVAKRGQDVALRCDPISGHVSLFWYQQALGQGPEFLTYFQNEAQLDKSGLPSDRFFAERPEGSVSTLKIQRTQQEDSAVYLCASSSRTSGGSRVEQFFGPGTRLTVL.

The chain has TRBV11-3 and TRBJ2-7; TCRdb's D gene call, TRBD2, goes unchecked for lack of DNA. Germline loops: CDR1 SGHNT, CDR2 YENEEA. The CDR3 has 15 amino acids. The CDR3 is CASSLKDLRAYEQYF.

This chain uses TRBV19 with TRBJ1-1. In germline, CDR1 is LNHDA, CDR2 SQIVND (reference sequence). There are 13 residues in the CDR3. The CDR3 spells CASTTEVNTEAFF. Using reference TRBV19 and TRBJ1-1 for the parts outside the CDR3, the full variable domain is DGGITQSPKYLFRKEGQNVTLSCEQNLNHDAMYWYRQDPGQGLRLIYYSQIVNDFQKGDIAEGYSVSREKKESFPLTVTSAQKNPTAFYLCASTTEVNTEAFFGQGTRLTVV.

CDR3 loop: CASSHRGRSEKLFF. The rearrangement links TRBV7-2 to TRBJ1-4; TCRdb selects TRBD1, and the lack of DNA leaves this call unchecked. Germline V gives CDR1 SGHTA, CDR2 FQGNSA. The CDR3 runs to 14 residues.